These 26 T cell receptor beta chains were sequenced from one sample in a study of blood T cell repertoires in COVID-19 (dated by TCRdb to 2020 to 2022). The library was produced with the immunoSEQ multiplex PCR assay. Held by TCRdb, this immuneACCESS table contains in-frame sequences only and omits some clones. Under half of the omission traces to an unresolved V gene where checked; the cause of the rest is unknown. This sample comprises over 150,000 clones, approximately 90% of them detected only once. Over 15% of the sample rests with the top ten. Sequencing was done on a sample of peripheral blood. These receptors originate from a man in his fifties or sixties with COVID-19, enrolled during active disease.

This chain joins TRBV29-1 and TRBJ2-7; 8 bases are shared with TRBD2. The CDR3 totals 14 residues. After removal of 3 bases from V and 6 bases from J, the junction contained 10 bases not matched to a gene. Germline loops: CDR1 SQVTM, CDR2 ANQGSEA. CDR3 protein: CSVESGSDPLEQYF. The CDR3 DNA follows: TGCAGCGTTGAGAGCGGGAGCGACCCTCTCGAGCAGTACTTC.

The chain carries TRBV19 and TRBJ2-1, with D uncertain. CDR3 size: 13 residues. Per the germline V gene, CDR1 is LNHDA and CDR2 is SQIVND (reference sequence). Trimming removed 6 bases from V and 0 bases from J, with 6 bases in between. The chain's CDR3 is CASRLNSYNEQFF. The CDR3 nucleotides read TGTGCCAGTAGGTTAAACTCCTACAATGAGCAGTTCTTC. The whole variable domain, filled in from reference TRBV19 and TRBJ2-1, reads DGGITQSPKYLFRKEGQNVTLSCEQNLNHDAMYWYRQDPGQGLRLIYYSQIVNDFQKGDIAEGYSVSREKKESFPLTVTSAQKNPTAFYLCASRLNSYNEQFFGPGTRLTVL.

The chain recombines TRBV10-3 with TRBJ1-2, with 7 bases that match TRBD1. The CDR3 has 15 residues. V dropped 5 bases and J dropped 5; count of bases not matched to a gene: 11. Germline V lookup: CDR1 ENHRY, CDR2 SYGVKD. The CDR3 nucleotides are TGTGCCATCAGTCAACGGGACAGCAAGGAATATGGCTACACCTTC. Protein sequence: CAISQRDSKEYGYTF.

This chain uses TRBV6-2 or TRBV6-3 with TRBJ2-1; 7 nucleotides align to TRBD2. This CDR3 has 13 amino acids. V shed 6 bases, J shed 5 bases, and the junction held 4 bases outside the gene matches. Germline CDR1 and CDR2: MNHEY and SVGEGT. The CDR3 reads CASSSRGDNEQFF. DNA for the CDR3: TGTGCCAGCAGCTCCCGGGGGGACAATGAGCAGTTCTTC.

This clone is a singleton in its sample. This rearrangement joins TRBV7-3 to TRBJ2-5; a weak D match, TRBD1 (5 bases). Germline assignment: CDR1 SGHTA and CDR2 FQGTGA. The CDR3 sequence is 13 residues long. V was cut by 2 bases and J by 7 bases, with 11 bases left in between. The CDR3 region has the DNA TGTGCCAGCAGCTTAGACAGAACGAGGACCCAGTACTTC. This codes for CASSLDRTRTQYF.

The gene calls are TRBV28 and TRBJ2-3; 7 bases agree with TRBD2. The V segment lost 5 bases and the J segment 6 bases; nucleotides outside the gene matches: 2. Germline V CDR1 and CDR2: MDHEN, SYDVKM. This CDR3 contains 12 residues. The CDR3 here is CASSRLADTQYF. CDR3 in DNA: TGTGCCAGCAGTCGACTAGCTGATACGCAGTATTTT.

The CDR3 sequence: CASSYLGSTYEQYF. For the CDR3, the DNA is TGTGCCAGCAGTTACTTGGGCAGTACCTACGAGCAGTACTTC. The chain joins TRBV6-6 to TRBJ2-7; D is unresolved. Germline assignment: CDR1 MNHNY and CDR2 SVGAGI (reference sequence). The CDR3 covers 14 residues. V lost 1 base and J lost 2, with 9 bases in between.

The rearrangement links TRBV19 to TRBJ2-7; 10 nucleotides line up with TRBD2. CDR3 length: 16 amino acids. The germline gives CDR1 LNHDA, CDR2 SQIVND (reference sequence). With V trimmed by 3 bases and J by 2 bases, 7 bases remained unmatched. The CDR3 sequence is CASSMSLAGATYEQYF. The CDR3 DNA sequence: TGTGCCAGTAGTATGTCCCTAGCGGGGGCTACCTACGAGCAGTACTTC.

V gene TRBV7-6 combines with J gene TRBJ2-3, with 8 bases matching TRBD1. Germline CDR1 and CDR2: SGHVS and FNYEAQ. The CDR3 consists of 14 residues. Trimming at V came to 1 base and at J to 5 bases, leaving 2 bases not matched to a gene. DNA of the CDR3: TGTGCCAGCAGCTTAGGGACAGGGCAAGATACGCAGTATTTT. Protein: CASSLGTGQDTQYF.

The chain combines TRBV6-5 with TRBJ1-2, with D uncertain. Germline V gene lookup returns CDR1 MNHEY and CDR2 SVGAGI. This CDR3 region has 11 residues. The V gene lost 4 bases and the J gene lost 7 bases, with 7 bases spanning the gap. The chain's CDR3 is CASSSLSGYTF. In DNA, the CDR3 is TGTGCCAGCAGTTCCCTCTCTGGCTACACCTTC.

This sequence joins TRBV28 and TRBJ2-7; possibly TRBD1 for D (6 bases). Germline V gives CDR1 MDHEN, CDR2 SYDVKM. This CDR3 has 15 residues. V was cut by 4 bases and J by 2 bases, with 15 bases left in between. DNA of the CDR3: TGTGCCAGCAGTTCCCCGACAGGTGGTACCTACGAGCAGTACTTC. Translation: CASSSPTGGTYEQYF.

The chain joins TRBV9 to TRBJ2-7; TRBD2 matches at 14 bases. Trimming took 7 bases from V and 7 from J; bases not matched to a gene: 10. Germline lookup yields CDR1 SGDLS and CDR2 YYNGEE. CDR3 length: 15 residues. The CDR3 nucleotides are TGTGCCAGCTCCCCAAGTGGGACTAGCGGGAGAGAGCAGTACTTC. It translates to CASSPSGTSGREQYF.

This clone was detected once. The rearrangement uses TRBV9 and TRBJ2-3, with D perhaps TRBD1 (5 bases). Germline V gene sequence: CDR1 SGDLS, CDR2 YYNGEE. With 0 bases removed from V and 1 base from J, the gap between germline ends came to 9 bases. The CDR3 totals 15 residues. The CDR3 sequence is CASSVDGRGTDTQYF. The CDR3 nucleotides read TGTGCCAGCAGCGTAGATGGCAGGGGCACAGATACGCAGTATTTT.

The chain combines TRBV27 with TRBJ1-1; TRBD1 matches at 10 bases. Germline V gene data show CDR1 as MNHEY and CDR2 as SMNVEV (reference sequence). This CDR3 comprises 16 residues. J was trimmed by 0 bases and V by 3 bases; bases with no gene match: 4. The CDR3 region is CASSFGTGAMNTEAFF. The CDR3 nucleotides are TGTGCCAGCAGTTTCGGGACAGGGGCTATGAACACTGAAGCTTTCTTT.

The rearrangement uses TRBV7-2 and TRBJ2-7; possible D gene TRBD2, 5 bases. The germline gives CDR1 SGHTA, CDR2 FQGNSA. The germline V and J ends were trimmed by 5 bases and 4 bases, with 15 bases remaining between them. This CDR3 has 14 amino acids. The CDR3 spells CASSPTLASYEQYF. CDR3 DNA: TGTGCCAGCAGCCCTACCCTAGCTAGTTACGAGCAGTACTTC.

This clone came up a few times. The chain uses TRBV27 and TRBJ2-7, with D perhaps TRBD1 (6 bases). Per germline, CDR1 MNHEY and CDR2 SMNVEV (reference sequence). V was pared by 5 bases and J by 0 bases, with 14 bases between. The CDR3 spans 15 residues. The chain's CDR3 is CASSPAWDTSYEQYF. The CDR3 DNA follows: TGTGCCAGCAGTCCTGCCTGGGACACCTCCTACGAGCAGTACTTC.

The chain links TRBV27 to TRBJ2-2, with 10 bases that match TRBD2. The length of the CDR3 is 19 residues. Germline V lookup: CDR1 MNHEY, CDR2 SMNVEV (reference sequence). V lost 7 bases to trimming and J lost 1 base; unmatched junction nucleotides: 15. The chain's CDR3 is CASITRASGGSLNTGELFF. The CDR3 coding sequence is TGTGCCAGCATCACTAGGGCTAGCGGGGGATCTTTGAACACCGGGGAGCTGTTTTTT.

The V and J genes are TRBV29-1 and TRBJ2-3; 8 bases fit TRBD2. With V trimmed by 7 bases and J by 6 bases, 6 bases remained unmatched. CDR3 size: 12 residues. The germline gives CDR1 SQVTM, CDR2 ANQGSEA. Here the CDR3 reads CSGGLVVDTQYF. The DNA of the CDR3 is TGCAGCGGGGGACTAGTCGTGGATACGCAGTATTTT.

The CDR3 nucleotides are TGTGCCTGGGGATCGGGAGTCTATAATTCACCCCTCCACTTT. Translating it yields CAWGSGVYNSPLHF. The chain combines TRBV30 with TRBJ1-6; D is unresolved. V lost 5 bases, J lost 3 bases, and 11 bases lay in between. CDR1 and CDR2 (germline): GTSNPN, SVGIG (reference sequence). This CDR3 has 14 residues.

The J gene is TRBJ1-3, the V gene TRBV19, with TRBD1 matching over 8 bases. The CDR3 totals 17 residues. In germline, CDR1 is LNHDA, CDR2 SQIVND (reference sequence). V lost 7 bases, J lost 1 base, and 12 bases stayed unmatched. The chain's CDR3 is CASIETAGGFSGNTIYF. CDR3 nucleotides: TGTGCCAGTATCGAAACGGCAGGGGGCTTTTCTGGAAACACCATATATTTT. Using reference TRBV19 and TRBJ1-3 for the parts outside the CDR3, the full variable domain is DGGITQSPKYLFRKEGQNVTLSCEQNLNHDAMYWYRQDPGQGLRLIYYSQIVNDFQKGDIAEGYSVSREKKESFPLTVTSAQKNPTAFYLCASIETAGGFSGNTIYFGEGSWLTVV.

This clone appeared once. V and J are TRBV10-2 and TRBJ2-1; 8 bases match TRBD2. Germline CDR1 WSHSY, CDR2 SAAADI. Trimming at V came to 4 bases and at J to 5 bases, leaving 13 bases not matched to a gene. The CDR3 totals 17 residues. The CDR3 coding sequence is TGCGCCAGCAGTGGAAACCGAGCCGGGACTAGGGACAATGAGCAGTTCTTC. Translation: CASSGNRAGTRDNEQFF.

The chain has TRBV3-1 (or the pseudogene TRBV3-2) and TRBJ1-2; D remains unclear. With 0 bases removed from V and 2 bases from J, the gap between germline ends came to 7 bases. The CDR3 consists of 14 residues. Germline V lookup: CDR1 LGHDT, CDR2 YNNKEL (reference sequence). CDR3 loop: CASSQDAENYGYTF. For the CDR3, the DNA is TGTGCCAGCAGCCAAGATGCCGAGAACTATGGCTACACCTTC.

V usage is TRBV11-3 and J usage is TRBJ2-7, with 9 bases identical to TRBD1. CDR1 and CDR2 from the germline V gene are SGHNT and YENEEA. Trimming took 6 bases from V and 4 from J; bases not matched to a gene: 7. This CDR3 region has 14 residues. The CDR3 nucleotides are TGTGCCAGCAGTTTATCGGGACAGGGATACGAGCAGTACTTC. As protein: CASSLSGQGYEQYF.

This clone was counted once. The junction departs from germline at one end; a sequencing error may be responsible. The chain is built from TRBV18 and TRBJ2-1, with TRBD2 identical over 15 bases. Germline CDR1 is KGHSH and CDR2 is LQKENI. The CDR3 consists of 15 residues. CDR3 region: CASSPVGLAGGPSLF. The DNA of the CDR3 is TGTGCCAGCTCACCAGTCGGACTAGCGGGAGGGCCGTCGCTCTTC.

The chain uses TRBV6-5 and TRBJ2-7; 8 nucleotides agree with TRBD1. Germline V CDR1 and CDR2: MNHEY, SVGAGI. With V trimmed by 7 bases and J by 2 bases, 7 bases remained unmatched. There are 14 residues in the CDR3. The CDR3 region is CASTSGTGTYEQYF. CDR3 DNA sequence: TGTGCCAGCACCTCCGGGACAGGAACCTACGAGCAGTACTTC.

J is TRBJ2-5 and V is TRBV6-5; TRBD1 agrees at 7 bases. From germline, CDR1 is MNHEY and CDR2 SVGAGI. Trimming took 6 bases from V and 0 from J; bases not matched to a gene: 4. The CDR3 is 14 amino acids. The CDR3 DNA follows: TGTGCCAGCAGGATCAGGGGGAACCAAGAGACCCAGTACTTC. Translated: CASRIRGNQETQYF.